These 18 T cell receptor beta chains were sequenced from one sample in a study of T cells in Graves' hyperthyroidism and ophthalmopathy. Amplified TCR beta CDR3 regions derived from RNA transcripts. First-round RT-PCR with HTBI primers amplified the TCR CDR3 region. TCRdb reprocessed the multiplex PCR reads with MiXCR, giving one entry per CDR3 protein. The repertoire consists of roughly 630,000 distinct CDR3 sequences, with around a sixth occurring once and the leading ten covering 7.3%. The material sequenced was blood. Receptor source: a woman aged 30 to 39 with Graves' hyperthyroidism.

This chain links TRBV27 with TRBJ2-7, with 7 bases that match TRBD2. The germline gives CDR1 MNHEY, CDR2 SMNVEV (reference sequence). The V gene end was trimmed by 6 bases and the J gene end by 2 bases; junction bases not matched to a gene: 19. This CDR3 region has 18 residues. The CDR3 here is CASSFDRPEGRVAYEQYF. As DNA, the CDR3 is TGTGCCAGCAGCTTTGACCGTCCCGAGGGGAGGGTCGCCTACGAGCAGTACTTC.

This clonotype was observed at least ten times. J is TRBJ2-1 and V is TRBV7-3; 10 nucleotides match TRBD2. The CDR3 covers 15 residues. In germline, CDR1 is SGHTA, CDR2 FQGTGA. Trimming cost V 5 bases and J 5 bases; bases outside gene matches: 6. The DNA for the CDR3 is TGTGCCAGCAGCACCGGGACTAGCGCAAACAATGAGCAGTTCTTC. It yields the protein CASSTGTSANNEQFF.

The chain's CDR3 is CSAVDGYTF. The CDR3 region has the DNA TGCAGTGCCGTCGACGGCTACACCTTC. The J gene is TRBJ1-2, the V gene TRBV20-1; no clear D. Germline lookup yields CDR1 DFQATT and CDR2 SNEGSKA (reference sequence). The CDR3 runs 9 residues. The germline V and J ends were trimmed by 6 bases and 8 bases, with 7 bases remaining between them.

The chain has TRBV6-5 and TRBJ2-3, with D uncertain. Trimming left V 9 bases short and J 0 bases short, with 7 bases between. Germline assignment: CDR1 MNHEY and CDR2 SVGAGI. The length of the CDR3 is 12 residues. For the CDR3, the DNA is TGTGCCAGTCAAGGGAGCACAGATACGCAGTATTTT. Translation gives CASQGSTDTQYF.

This chain connects TRBV27 to TRBJ1-2; D remains unclear. This CDR3 has 14 residues. From germline, CDR1 is MNHEY and CDR2 SMNVEV (reference sequence). V was pared by 3 bases and J by 3 bases, with 11 bases between. The CDR3 DNA sequence: TGTGCCAGCAGTTTGGGCAGGTTGGACTATGGCTACACCTTC. Amino acids: CASSLGRLDYGYTF.

In this sample, this clonotype turned up many times. The chain couples TRBV6-5 to TRBJ2-3, with 10 nucleotides matching TRBD2. The J segment lost 4 bases and the V segment lost 0 bases, leaving 4 bases of the junction unmatched. In germline, CDR1 is MNHEY, CDR2 SVGAGI. The CDR3 consists of 16 residues. The CDR3 DNA follows: TGTGCCAGCAGTTACTCGCGGCTAGCGGGAGCAGATACGCAGTATTTT. Translating it yields CASSYSRLAGADTQYF.

V gene TRBV4-3 combines with J gene TRBJ2-1; 10 nucleotides align to TRBD2. Looked up from germline, CDR1 is LGHNA and CDR2 is YSLEER. V was clipped by 5 bases and J by 4 bases; unmatched bases: 20. This CDR3 contains 20 residues. The CDR3 reads CASSAYDIQKTSGLYNEQFF. CDR3 DNA sequence: TGCGCCAGCAGCGCCTACGATATACAGAAGACTAGCGGGCTTTACAATGAGCAGTTCTTC.

This clonotype was recorded at least ten times. The rearrangement uses TRBV6-6 and TRBJ2-5, with D perhaps TRBD2 (6 bases). V was cut by 2 bases and J by 5 bases, with 18 bases left in between. This CDR3 spans 16 amino acids. Germline-derived CDR1 and CDR2 are MNHNY and SVGAGI (reference sequence). The CDR3 nucleotides read TGTGCCAGCAGTTACGGGTTCGGAGGGGCTGGGGAGACCCAGTACTTC. As protein: CASSYGFGGAGETQYF.

This clonotype was seen repeatedly, ten times or more. This chain links TRBV7-9 with TRBJ2-7; tentatively, D is TRBD1 (6 bases). V was cut by 3 bases and J by 7 bases, with 16 bases left in between. The CDR3 loop spans 14 amino acids. Germline assignment: CDR1 SEHNR and CDR2 FQNEAQ (reference sequence). The CDR3 sequence: CASSFRAGAREQYF. The DNA of the CDR3 is TGTGCCAGCAGCTTTCGCGCAGGGGCGCGGGAGCAGTACTTC.

The V call is TRBV29-1, the J call TRBJ2-3; 8 bases align to TRBD2. There are 15 residues in the CDR3. In germline, CDR1 is SQVTM, CDR2 ANQGSEA. The CDR3 sequence: CSLLIAGTNTDTQYF. CDR3 bases: TGCAGTCTCCTCATAGCGGGAACTAACACAGATACGCAGTATTTT.

This chain connects TRBV20-1 to TRBJ2-4; TRBD2 is a possible D gene (6 bases). V was clipped by 6 bases and J by 5 bases, with 17 bases between them. Germline lookup yields CDR1 DFQATT and CDR2 SNEGSKA (reference sequence). The CDR3 runs to 14 residues. For the CDR3, the DNA is TGCAGTGCCCAGACTAGTAGTAACGAAAACATTCAGTACTTC. Its protein product is CSAQTSSNENIQYF.

The V gene is TRBV27, the J gene TRBJ2-2; TRBD2 is a possible D gene (5 bases). Looked up from germline, CDR1 is MNHEY and CDR2 is SMNVEV (reference sequence). Trimming removed 5 bases at V and 7 bases at J, with 17 bases between. The CDR3 runs 15 residues. CDR3 amino acids: CASSPGSPRGGELFF. In DNA, the CDR3 is TGTGCCAGCAGTCCCGGAAGCCCCCGGGGCGGGGAGCTGTTTTTT.

The rearrangement links TRBV10-1 to TRBJ2-2, with TRBD2 as a possible D gene (5 bases). Germline CDR1 and CDR2: WNHNN and SYGVQD (reference sequence). V was shortened by 6 bases and J by 4 bases, with 12 bases between the two germline ends. The CDR3 length is 14 residues. CDR3 bases: TGCGCCAGCAGGAGGGATGGAGGCACCGGGGAGCTGTTTTTT. Its protein product is CASRRDGGTGELFF.

In this sample, this clonotype turned up many times. This chain links TRBV12-3 or TRBV12-4 with TRBJ2-1, with a weak D call TRBD1 (6 bases). This CDR3 has 15 residues. V was pared by 7 bases and J by 2 bases, with 15 bases between. CDR3 residues: CASNPRGSTYNEQFF. The CDR3, as DNA: TGTGCCAGCAATCCAAGGGGGAGCACCTACAATGAGCAGTTCTTC.

This clonotype appeared many times. The chain carries TRBV18 and TRBJ2-7; 14 positions match TRBD2. The V segment lost 8 bases and the J segment 4 bases; nucleotides outside the gene matches: 7. CDR3 size: 15 residues. Looked up from germline, CDR1 is KGHSH and CDR2 is LQKENI. Written as DNA, the CDR3 is TGTGCCAGCAGCCCCGGACTAGCGGGAGGTTACGAGCAGTACTTC. Protein: CASSPGLAGGYEQYF.

This clonotype was counted ten times or more. The rearrangement uses TRBV6-1 and TRBJ2-6; D may correspond to TRBD1 or TRBD2 (5 bases each). From germline, CDR1 is MNHNS and CDR2 SASEGT. The CDR3 is 15 amino acids. V lost 2 bases, J lost 2 bases, and 7 bases lay in between. CDR3: CASSEMGAGANVLTF. CDR3 bases: TGTGCCAGCAGTGAAATGGGGGCTGGGGCCAACGTCCTGACTTTC.

This clonotype appeared a few times. The chain is built from TRBV6-2 or TRBV6-3 and TRBJ2-3, with 8 bases that match TRBD2. J gave up 5 bases and V 1 base, and 11 bases lay outside the gene matches. The V gene's germline CDR1 is MNHEY and CDR2 SVGEGT. CDR3 size: 17 residues. The CDR3 here is CASSYLSLTSAEDTQYF. In DNA form, the CDR3 reads TGTGCCAGCAGTTACTTATCACTGACTAGCGCCGAAGATACGCAGTATTTT.

This clonotype was recorded only once. The CDR3 reads CSASYAGLNQPQHF. CDR3 nucleotides: TGCAGTGCTAGTTACGCAGGCCTCAATCAGCCCCAGCATTTT. This chain connects TRBV20-1 to TRBJ1-5; no definite D call. The CDR3 extends over 14 amino acids. The germline V gene has CDR1 DFQATT and CDR2 SNEGSKA (reference sequence). Between the trimmed V and J ends, which lost 3 bases and 3 bases, there was a span of 12 bases.